The sequence of this T cell receptor beta chain was determined in a study of cytomegalovirus exposure and HLA in healthy donors. PCR employed 60 Vbeta and 13 Jbeta primers. Assay used: immunoSEQ multiplex PCR; TCRdb lists only in-frame clones, some missing. The data hold about 99,000 clones, with roughly three quarters observed a single time. This TCR was recovered from a woman aged 40-49 years in good health and CMV-seronegative. Source material: PBMCs.

CDR3 protein: CASSWGSFEQFF. The CDR3 DNA sequence: TGTGCCAGCAGCTGGGGCTCTTTCGAGCAGTTCTTC. The chain joins TRBV7-2 to TRBJ2-1; tentatively, D is TRBD1 (5 bases). CDR3 length: 12 amino acids. V was pared by 4 bases and J by 10 bases, with 11 bases between. Germline lookup yields CDR1 SGHTA and CDR2 FQGNSA.